This TCR beta chain was sequenced during a study of T cells in Graves' hyperthyroidism and ophthalmopathy. Study-wide findings and caveats: The model predicted ophthalmopathy a median around six months before onset.

Trimming removed 4 bases from V and 7 bases from J, with 16 bases in between. The CDR3 sequence is 14 residues long. Germline V gives CDR1 MGHRA, CDR2 YSYEKL. Disease duration under 2 months; hyperthyroidism patients were aged 18 to 65. The PBMCs had their origin in 8.5 to 10 ml of fresh peripheral blood. Researchers took RNA transcripts and amplified the TCR beta CDR3 regions from them. The TCR CDR3 was amplified in a first-round RT-PCR using the HTBI primer set. TCRdb re-called the multiplex PCR reads through MiXCR, storing one row per CDR3 protein. The data show 300,000 or so distinct CDR3 sequences, approximately 18% seen once. As regards this clonotype: Its target is not known.

The receptor's source is a woman aged 50 to 60 with Graves' hyperthyroidism. Input material: blood. This chain uses TRBV4-1 with TRBJ1-2; no clear D gene. The CDR3 spells CASSPARVSSGYTF. CDR3 bases: TGCGCCAGCAGCCCCGCCCGGGTATCTAGTGGCTACACCTTC.